Detailed here is one T cell receptor beta chain. Libraries were prepared by immunoSEQ multiplex PCR; TCRdb keeps only in-frame clonotypes and omits some of them. This table has some 300,000 clones, more than 75% appearing once. The data belong to a study of blood T cell repertoires in COVID-19. CDR1 is SGHTA, CDR2 FQGNSA, per germline. This CDR3 is built from 15 residues. V was clipped by 3 bases and J by 3 bases, with 15 bases between them. Material for sequencing was PBMCs or T cells enriched from blood (not recorded which). The origin of this receptor is a woman aged 60-75 years in a cohort exposed to, infected with or recovered from COVID-19 (not recorded which). V usage is TRBV7-2 and J usage is TRBJ2-7, with D possibly being TRBD1 (6 bases). The DNA of the CDR3 is TGTGCCAGCAGCTTCGGACAGTATGGGGTCTACGAGCAGTACTTC. Encoded protein: CASSFGQYGVYEQYF.